The 20 T cell receptor beta chains below all came from one sample that was sequenced in a study of cytomegalovirus exposure and HLA in healthy donors. Primers for the PCR totalled 60 Vbeta and 13 Jbeta. Generated by immunoSEQ multiplex PCR, the TCRdb table keeps only in-frame clones and is missing some. The sample has about 200,000 clones; about 77% are singletons. Sequenced: PBMCs. Every receptor here comes from a woman aged 30 to 39 in good health and CMV-seronegative.

The chain has TRBV28 and TRBJ2-3; TRBD2 aligns across 8 bases. Germline-derived CDR1 and CDR2 are MDHEN and SYDVKM. The CDR3 has 14 amino acids. V lost 10 bases, J lost 2 bases, and 8 bases stayed unmatched. CDR3 bases: TGTGCCACTGGACTAGCCCTTTCCACAGATACGCAGTATTTT. Translated: CATGLALSTDTQYF.

This chain connects TRBV30 to TRBJ1-5; 7 positions match TRBD1. The CDR3 runs to 17 residues. Trimming cost V 4 bases and J 5 bases; bases outside gene matches: 17. The germline CDR1 and CDR2 sequences are GTSNPN and SVGIG (reference sequence). CDR3: CAWTLPRTGKVDQPQHF. The CDR3 bases are TGTGCCTGGACCCTACCCCGGACAGGCAAGGTGGATCAGCCCCAGCATTTT.

This clone has a handful of counts. Its ends do not fully match the called genes, so a read error is possible. The rearrangement links TRBV7-2 to TRBJ1-2, with 8 nucleotides matching TRBD1. Germline-derived CDR1 and CDR2 are SGHTA and FQGNSA. The length of the CDR3 is 16 residues. CDR3 protein: CASSPRTGFSVYGYPF. The CDR3 coding sequence is TGTGCCAGCAGCCCCCGGACAGGGTTCTCTGTGTATGGCTACCCCTTC. The variable domain in full, completed from reference TRBV7-2 and TRBJ1-2, reads GAGVSQSPSNKVTEKGKDVELRCDPISGHTALYWYRQSLGQGLEFLIYFQGNSAPDKSGLPSDRFSAERTGGSVSTLTIQRTQQEDSAVYLCASSPRTGFSVYGYPFGSGTRLTVV.

This sequence joins TRBV10-1 and TRBJ2-7, with no clear D. The CDR3 consists of 13 residues. Germline values: CDR1 WNHNN, CDR2 SYGVQD (reference sequence). Deletions cut 0 bases from V and 6 bases from J, with 9 bases between. The chain's CDR3 is CASSESPTSEQYF. CDR3 DNA sequence: TGCGCCAGCAGTGAGTCCCCAACGAGCGAGCAGTACTTC.

This chain uses TRBV6-4 with TRBJ2-1; 9 nucleotides agree with TRBD2. Germline CDR1 MRHNA, CDR2 SNTAGT. Trimming removed 6 bases from V and 3 bases from J; junction bases left unmatched: 21. The CDR3 is made up of 20 amino acids. This CDR3 is CASSKDPGGGWREGYNEQFF. In DNA, the CDR3 is TGTGCCAGCAGCAAAGACCCCGGGGGCGGCTGGCGGGAGGGCTACAATGAGCAGTTCTTC.

CDR3 protein: CASSANRVSEQYF. DNA of the CDR3: TGTGCCAGCAGTGCAAACAGGGTAAGCGAGCAGTACTTC. The genes are TRBV2 and TRBJ2-7; weak D call: TRBD1 (6 bases). V gave up 4 bases and J gave up 6 bases, with 13 bases separating them. The CDR3 runs to 13 residues. The germline V gene encodes CDR1 SNHLY and CDR2 FYNNEI.

Notes on this clone: The junction shows a germline mismatch at one end, possibly a read error. This sample includes further DNA sequences coding for the same CDR3. V gene TRBV7-9 combines with J gene TRBJ2-7, with TRBD2 identical over 9 bases. Germline CDR1 and CDR2: SEHNR and FQNEAQ (reference sequence). The CDR3 contains 14 residues. This chain's CDR3 is CASTLAGASGEQYF. The CDR3, as DNA: TGTGCCAGCACCTTAGCGGGAGCTTCGGGAGAGCAGTACTTC.

The sample holds a few counts of this clone. The chain is built from TRBV30 and TRBJ2-1, with 7 nucleotides matching TRBD2. The germline gives CDR1 GTSNPN, CDR2 SVGIG (reference sequence). CDR3 length: 16 residues. The V and J ends lost 4 bases and 0 bases, in that order; junction bases with no gene match: 9. CDR3 region: CAWNHPRESSYNEQFF. The DNA for the CDR3 is TGTGCCTGGAACCACCCGCGGGAGAGCTCCTACAATGAGCAGTTCTTC.

About this clone itself: The germline gene is not matched at one end of the junction; a read error may be the cause. The chain uses TRBV13 and TRBJ2-3, with 9 bases aligning to TRBD2. Germline V gene sequence: CDR1 PRHDT, CDR2 FYEKMQ (reference sequence). CDR3 length equals 13 residues. The CDR3 spells CASSLGIGIAGVF. The DNA for the CDR3 is TGTGCCAGCAGCTTAGGAATCGGTATAGCGGGAGTGTTT.

In this sample, this clone turned up a few times. V and J are TRBV7-9 and TRBJ2-3; 7 nucleotides match TRBD2. V was pared by 8 bases and J by 5 bases, with 7 bases of the junction left unmatched. From germline, CDR1 is SEHNR and CDR2 FQNEAQ (reference sequence). CDR3 length: 13 amino acids. In DNA, the CDR3 is TGTGCCAGCGAATTGCGGGAGCTAGATACGCAGTATTTT. It translates to CASELRELDTQYF.

The chain combines TRBV5-6 with TRBJ1-1; tentative D call: TRBD1 (6 bases). The V end lost 8 bases, the J end lost 1 base, and 21 bases lay between the germline ends. The germline V gene has CDR1 SGHDT and CDR2 YYEEEE. This CDR3 is 16 amino acids long. As DNA, the CDR3 is TGTGCCAGTCAACAGGGTCGAGGGGTGGAGAACACTGAAGCTTTCTTT. This sequence encodes CASQQGRGVENTEAFF.

As DNA, the CDR3 is TGTGCCAGCAGTCCAGGACTAGCGGGAGTCGGTGAGCAGTTCTTC. It translates to CASSPGLAGVGEQFF. The V and J genes are TRBV6-5 and TRBJ2-1, with 13 nucleotides matching TRBD2. J gave up 9 bases and V 5 bases, and 7 bases lay outside the gene matches. CDR1 and CDR2 (germline): MNHEY, SVGAGI. The CDR3 contains 15 residues.

This chain joins TRBV10-3 and TRBJ2-7, with D maybe TRBD2 (5 bases). Germline V gene lookup returns CDR1 ENHRY and CDR2 SYGVKD. The CDR3 is made up of 12 amino acids. Trimming took 6 bases from V and 2 from J, leaving 8 bases between them. CDR3 sequence reads: CAISGVTYEQYF. The CDR3 DNA follows: TGTGCCATCAGCGGGGTTACCTACGAGCAGTACTTC.

The V and J genes are TRBV5-1 and TRBJ2-3, with TRBD1 identical over 8 bases. V was pared by 2 bases and J by 1 base, with 6 bases of the junction left unmatched. Per the germline V gene, CDR1 is SGHRS and CDR2 is YFSETQ. The CDR3 sequence is 16 residues long. CDR3 sequence (DNA): TGCGCCAGCAGCTTTATGCAGGGGGCTGGCACAGATACGCAGTATTTT. Its protein product is CASSFMQGAGTDTQYF.

The rearrangement uses TRBV5-5 and TRBJ2-7; D gene ambiguous. Trimming removed 5 bases from V and 5 bases from J, with 14 bases in between. The CDR3 is made up of 13 amino acids. Germline-derived CDR1 and CDR2 are SGHKS and YYEKEE (reference sequence). This CDR3 is CASSLPATDEQYF. The CDR3 DNA reads as TGTGCCAGCAGTTTACCGGCAACAGACGAGCAGTACTTC.

The sample holds one count of this clone. V usage is TRBV15 and J usage is TRBJ1-5, with 12 nucleotides matching TRBD1. V lost 1 base to trimming and J lost 2 bases; unmatched junction nucleotides: 6. The CDR3 is 18 residues long. CDR1 and CDR2 (germline): LNHNV, YYDKDF (reference sequence). The CDR3 is CATSRAGQGARRNQPQHF. The CDR3 nucleotides are TGTGCCACCAGCAGAGCGGGACAGGGGGCTCGGCGCAATCAGCCCCAGCATTTT.

V usage is TRBV4-1 and J usage is TRBJ2-3; D unresolved. Germline CDR1 MGHRA, CDR2 YSYEKL. CDR3 length: 15 amino acids. The V end lost 1 base, the J end lost 0 bases, and 8 bases lay between the germline ends. In DNA, the CDR3 is TGCGCCAGCAGCCAAGGTATTCCTAGCACAGATACGCAGTATTTT. It translates to CASSQGIPSTDTQYF.

As regards this clone: The junction and the germline gene differ at one end; a read error may be behind it. V is TRBV4-1 and J is TRBJ1-2; TRBD1 aligns across 7 bases. This CDR3 spans 16 amino acids. CDR1 is MGHRA and CDR2 is YSYEKL in the germline V gene. The CDR3 bases are TGCGCCAGCAGCCAACGGGACACCACTACAGGGGTCGGCTACCCCTTC. Translating gives CASSQRDTTTGVGYPF.

The chain uses TRBV7-9 and TRBJ2-3; 7 bases are a match to TRBD2. The CDR3 totals 14 residues. V lost 3 bases, J lost 3 bases, and 3 bases stayed unmatched. Germline-derived CDR1 and CDR2 are SEHNR and FQNEAQ (reference sequence). This chain's CDR3 is CASSFGGGTDTQYF. CDR3 nucleotide sequence: TGTGCCAGCAGCTTCGGCGGGGGTACAGATACGCAGTATTTT.

The genes are TRBV5-5 and TRBJ1-5, with TRBD1 as a possible D gene (6 bases). CDR1 and CDR2 (germline): SGHKS, YYEKEE (reference sequence). This CDR3 spans 15 amino acids. V lost 1 base and J lost 4, with 12 bases in between. The CDR3 sequence is CASSLWQGQNQPQHF. For the CDR3, the DNA is TGTGCCAGCAGCTTGTGGCAGGGACAAAATCAGCCCCAGCATTTT.